The 6 T cell receptor beta chains given below trace back to one sample, sequenced in a study of shared clonotypes between healthy human individuals. Data came from immunoSEQ multiplex PCR; TCRdb stores just in-frame clones and leaves some out. This repertoire shows around 2,000,000 clones, less than 95% found once; its top ten account for around 1%. CD45RO-negative, CCR7-selected cells formed the naive CD8 fraction, which excluded terminally differentiated effector memory CD45RA+ cells. Sequencing input: naive CD8+ T cells sorted from blood. The receptors were gathered from a man between 18 and 35 years old in good health.

The chain uses TRBV27 and TRBJ2-7, with 7 positions matching TRBD2. The CDR3 totals 16 residues. With V trimmed by 6 bases and J by 0 bases, 11 bases remained unmatched. Germline V lookup: CDR1 MNHEY, CDR2 SMNVEV (reference sequence). The CDR3 region has the DNA TGTGCCAGCAGCTCTTCGGCGGGAGAGGCCTCCTACGAGCAGTACTTC. Its translation: CASSSSAGEASYEQYF.

The V and J genes are TRBV14 and TRBJ2-1; no clear D gene. In germline, CDR1 is SGHDN, CDR2 FVKESK. The V gene lost 1 base and the J gene lost 7 bases, with 5 bases spanning the gap. The CDR3 loop spans 12 amino acids. The CDR3 reads CASSQGGNEQFF. CDR3 bases: TGTGCCAGCAGCCAAGGGGGTAATGAGCAGTTCTTC.

The chain carries TRBV5-6 and TRBJ2-2; a weak D match, TRBD2 (5 bases). CDR1 is SGHDT, CDR2 YYEEEE, per germline. V lost 0 bases and J lost 4, with 16 bases in between. The CDR3 covers 17 residues. This CDR3 is CASSLAWLERSTGELFF. In nucleotides, the CDR3 is TGTGCCAGCAGCTTGGCCTGGCTAGAGCGGAGCACCGGGGAGCTGTTTTTT.

The V gene is TRBV13, the J gene TRBJ2-7, with D possibly being TRBD1 (6 bases). The CDR3 is 16 residues long. V lost 0 bases and J 2 bases, leaving 14 bases between the germline ends. From germline, CDR1 is PRHDT and CDR2 FYEKMQ (reference sequence). CDR3 loop: CASSLGWGPGTYEQYF. Here the CDR3 DNA reads TGTGCCAGCAGCTTAGGTTGGGGGCCGGGGACCTACGAGCAGTACTTC.

The chain joins TRBV11-2 to TRBJ2-2; D uncertain. Germline CDR1 reads SGHAT; CDR2 reads FQNNGV. V dropped 5 bases and J dropped 3 bases, with 10 bases sitting between them. The CDR3 covers 14 residues. The CDR3 DNA follows: TGTGCCAGCAGCCCTCCTTTAGACACCGGGGAGCTGTTTTTT. Translating gives CASSPPLDTGELFF.

The rearrangement links TRBV2 to TRBJ2-1; D uncertain. Germline V gene lookup returns CDR1 SNHLY and CDR2 FYNNEI. This CDR3 contains 13 residues. Trimming cost V 0 bases and J 7 bases, with 7 bases left between them. In DNA form, the CDR3 reads TGTGCCAGCAGTGAAGCAAGGTGGAATGAGCAGTTCTTC. It codes for CASSEARWNEQFF.